This entry describes one TCR beta chain. From blood CD8+ and CD4+ T cells, TCR beta sequences were generated. Healthy donors served as age- and sex-matched controls. While CD8+ and CD4+ T cells were isolated negatively, TEMRA cells were enriched by FACS. The V and J ends lost 5 bases and 2 bases respectively, with 10 bases between them. CDR3 length: 15 amino acids. The germline V gene encodes CDR1 SNHLY and CDR2 FYNNEI. This entry is derived from a study of CD8 T cells in Susac syndrome. Random hexamers were used to reverse transcribe the RNA input (0.5 to 1 ug). The immunoSEQ assay covered 54 Vbeta and 13 Jbeta segments for CDR3. TCRdb re-analysed the immunoSEQ multiplex PCR reads in MiXCR, keeping a single row per CDR3 protein. Of about 130,000 distinct CDR3 sequences listed, about 94% are singletons.

What was sequenced was CD4+ T cells from PBMCs. This TCR came from a human donor in good health. V gene TRBV2 combines with J gene TRBJ2-6; D gene ambiguous. CDR3 residues: CASSLTLAGANVLTF. The CDR3 bases are TGTGCCAGCAGTCTGACCCTGGCTGGGGCCAACGTCCTGACTTTC.